Below, 20 T cell receptor beta chains from the same sample are listed, as sequenced in a study of blood T cell repertoires in COVID-19. Clones were read by immunoSEQ multiplex PCR, and TCRdb kept only the in-frame ones, dropping some. The table lists about 180,000 clones, 70% to 90% of them singletons. The source material was peripheral blood. The source of these receptors is a young woman with acute or convalescent COVID-19.

The count of this clone is one. J is TRBJ1-4 and V is TRBV19; D gene unclear. This CDR3 has 13 residues. Trimming stripped 6 bases from V and 6 bases from J, with 11 bases between. The germline gives CDR1 LNHDA, CDR2 SQIVND (reference sequence). The CDR3, as DNA: TGTGCCAGTAGCCGGAGCCAGCATGAAAAACTGTTTTTT. Its protein product is CASSRSQHEKLFF.

The rearrangement uses TRBV25-1 and TRBJ2-7; D uncertain. Germline V gene sequence: CDR1 MGHDK, CDR2 SYGVNS. Deletions cut 4 bases from V and 4 bases from J, with 5 bases between. CDR3 length: 11 residues. The CDR3 nucleotides read TGTGCCAGCAGTGTCGTTTACGAGCAGTACTTC. This sequence encodes CASSVVYEQYF.

The gene calls are TRBV14 and TRBJ2-3; 8 bases are a match to TRBD2. The V gene's germline CDR1 is SGHDN and CDR2 FVKESK. V lost 5 bases and J lost 5; bases outside the gene matches: 6. The CDR3 extends over 14 amino acids. The CDR3: CASSKAGVEDTQYF. CDR3 DNA: TGTGCCAGCAGCAAAGCGGGAGTCGAAGATACGCAGTATTTT.

A note on this clone: A read error may account for a junction end that differs from germline. This rearrangement joins TRBV5-1 to TRBJ2-1; 13 bases map to TRBD2. The germline V gene encodes CDR1 SGHRS and CDR2 YFSETQ. CDR3 length: 13 amino acids. CDR3 sequence reads: CASSLETSGRRVF. Here the CDR3 DNA reads TGCGCCAGCAGCTTGGAGACTAGCGGGAGGAGGGTCTTC.

This sequence joins TRBV6-5 and TRBJ1-5; 10 bases agree with TRBD1. CDR1 and CDR2 (germline): MNHEY, SVGAGI. Germline trimming cut 5 bases from V and 5 bases from J; bases unmatched to any gene: 6. The CDR3 has 15 amino acids. This CDR3 reads CASSPYGQGDQPQHF. The CDR3 DNA follows: TGTGCCAGCAGTCCTTATGGACAGGGGGATCAGCCCCAGCATTTT.

The chain joins TRBV27 to TRBJ1-2; maybe TRBD1 (6 bases). V was cut by 5 bases and J by 0 bases, with 7 bases left in between. Germline V gives CDR1 MNHEY, CDR2 SMNVEV (reference sequence). The CDR3 is 13 residues long. The CDR3 reads CASSRTANYGYTF. CDR3 nucleotides: TGTGCCAGCAGTCGGACAGCTAACTATGGCTACACCTTC.

The J gene is TRBJ2-5, the V gene TRBV7-2; 11 bases map to TRBD1. The J segment lost 5 bases and the V segment lost 7 bases, leaving 9 bases of the junction unmatched. The CDR3 loop spans 15 amino acids. CDR1 and CDR2 (germline): SGHTA, FQGNSA. This chain's CDR3 is CASKIGGTGGETQYF. The CDR3 DNA sequence: TGTGCCAGCAAGATAGGGGGGACAGGGGGTGAGACCCAGTACTTC.

The chain uses TRBV19 and TRBJ1-1; D might be TRBD1 (6 bases). Trimming shortened V by 3 bases and J by 2 bases, and 10 bases separated the two germline ends. Looked up from germline, CDR1 is LNHDA and CDR2 is SQIVND (reference sequence). This CDR3 region has 14 residues. Here the CDR3 DNA reads TGTGCCAGTAGTATCCAGGGGCTAAACACTGAAGCTTTCTTT. It translates to CASSIQGLNTEAFF.

J is TRBJ2-3 and V is TRBV5-5; 11 positions agree with TRBD2. The trim removed 5 bases at V and 4 bases at J, leaving 3 bases unmatched. Germline assignment: CDR1 SGHKS and CDR2 YYEKEE (reference sequence). This CDR3 has 14 amino acids. CDR3 sequence (DNA): TGTGCCAGCAGGCTAGCGGGAGGTTCAGATACGCAGTATTTT. Protein product: CASRLAGGSDTQYF.

The rearrangement links TRBV10-3 to TRBJ1-1; 8 positions match TRBD1. This CDR3 contains 14 residues. V gave up 4 bases and J gave up 2 bases; unmatched junction bases: 3. CDR1 and CDR2 (germline): ENHRY, SYGVKD. CDR3 sequence reads: CAISAAGGNTEAFF. The CDR3 DNA sequence: TGTGCCATCAGTGCGGCAGGGGGCAACACTGAAGCTTTCTTT.

This chain links TRBV12-3 or TRBV12-4 with TRBJ2-5; D is perhaps TRBD2 (5 bases). The CDR3 spans 13 residues. V was clipped by 3 bases and J by 1 base, with 6 bases between them. The CDR3 nucleotides are TGTGCCAGCAGTTTGACTATCCAAGAGACCCAGTACTTC. Its translation is CASSLTIQETQYF.

J is TRBJ2-1 and V is TRBV3-1 (or the pseudogene TRBV3-2); D is possibly TRBD2 (7 bases). Germline CDR1 LGHDT, CDR2 YNNKEL (reference sequence). Trimming shortened V by 2 bases and J by 6 bases, and 11 bases separated the two germline ends. The CDR3 spans 14 residues. DNA of the CDR3: TGTGCCAGCAGCCAAAGGGGGGGGCCCAATGAGCAGTTCTTC. It codes for CASSQRGGPNEQFF.

The CDR3 loop reads CASTPLPGTGLNEQYF. Here the CDR3 DNA reads TGTGCCAGCACCCCTCTCCCCGGGACAGGGCTTAACGAGCAGTACTTC. This chain joins TRBV5-6 and TRBJ2-7; 9 bases align to TRBD1. CDR3 size: 16 residues. V lost 6 bases to trimming and J lost 5 bases; unmatched junction nucleotides: 15. In germline, CDR1 is SGHDT, CDR2 YYEEEE.

The chain is built from TRBV18 and TRBJ2-2, with TRBD2 identical over 7 bases. J lost 5 bases, V lost 5 bases, and 11 bases had no gene match. The CDR3 runs 16 residues. Germline V CDR1 and CDR2: KGHSH, LQKENI. CDR3: CASSAHRGGATGELFF. The CDR3 region has the DNA TGTGCCAGCTCAGCGCATCGCGGGGGAGCGACCGGGGAGCTGTTTTTT.

J is TRBJ2-1 and V is TRBV29-1; 7 bases align to TRBD2. Trimming cost V 4 bases and J 7 bases; bases outside gene matches: 7. Germline V lookup: CDR1 SQVTM, CDR2 ANQGSEA. This CDR3 spans 13 amino acids. The CDR3 region is CSVVTSATNEQFF. Here the CDR3 DNA reads TGCAGCGTTGTTACTAGCGCCACTAATGAGCAGTTCTTC.

The chain employs TRBV28 and TRBJ1-6; 7 positions match TRBD1. The trim removed 5 bases at V and 10 bases at J, leaving 14 bases unmatched. The CDR3 contains 16 residues. Germline assignment: CDR1 MDHEN and CDR2 SYDVKM. This CDR3 is CASSIPPGQYESPLHF. CDR3 DNA sequence: TGTGCCAGCAGTATACCCCCGGGACAGTACGAGTCACCCCTCCACTTT.

The chain joins TRBV19 to TRBJ2-2; D might be TRBD2 (5 bases). Germline CDR1 is LNHDA and CDR2 is SQIVND (reference sequence). This CDR3 has 14 amino acids. V lost 8 bases and J lost 0, with 10 bases in between. The CDR3: CASRGSPNTGELFF. The CDR3 nucleotides are TGTGCCAGTCGGGGAAGTCCGAACACCGGGGAGCTGTTTTTT.

CDR3 in DNA: TGTGCCAGCAGCCCTCTGGCGGGAATCTCTGGAAACACCATATATTTT. As protein: CASSPLAGISGNTIYF. V is TRBV7-6 and J is TRBJ1-3; D not resolved. This CDR3 contains 16 residues. Germline CDR1 and CDR2: SGHVS and FNYEAQ. V was trimmed by 5 bases and J by 0 bases, leaving 14 bases between them. Filled out from reference TRBV7-6 and TRBJ1-3, the complete variable domain reads GAGVSQSPRYKVTKRGQDVALRCDPISGHVSLYWYRQALGQGPEFLTYFNYEAQQDKSGLPNDRFSAERPEGSISTLTIQRTEQRDSAMYRCASSPLAGISGNTIYFGEGSWLTVV.

This clone was picked up a small number of times. Other DNA sequences in this sample translate to the same CDR3. This sequence joins TRBV5-1 and TRBJ2-7; D is perhaps TRBD1 (5 bases). Germline V gene sequence: CDR1 SGHRS, CDR2 YFSETQ. The V end was cut by 0 bases, the J end by 2 bases, with 6 bases between. The CDR3 consists of 13 residues. CDR3 DNA: TGCGCCAGCAGCTTGGAGGGGACCTACGAGCAGTACTTC. Protein: CASSLEGTYEQYF.

The chain is built from TRBV5-4 and TRBJ1-2; D remains ambiguous. The CDR3 totals 14 residues. The V end was cut by 0 bases, the J end by 1 base, with 7 bases between. Germline CDR1 is SGHNT and CDR2 is YYREEE (reference sequence). CDR3 residues: CASSLAAVNYGYTF. The CDR3 DNA reads as TGTGCCAGCAGCTTGGCCGCAGTTAACTATGGCTACACCTTC.